The next 25 T cell receptor beta chains were all read from a single sample in a study of graft-versus-host responses after intestinal transplantation. The antigens these receptors bind are not known. Sequenced by immunoSEQ multiplex PCR; TCRdb stores in-frame clones only, minus some. Here the sample spans more than 100,000 clones, approximately 96% being singletons. The sample here was unstimulated CD8+ T cells sorted from spleen or lymph node cells, taken before intestinal transplant. Receptor source: a human donor who received an intestinal transplant.

This rearrangement joins TRBV4-1 to TRBJ2-2, with unresolved D. The CDR3 consists of 14 residues. CDR1 is MGHRA, CDR2 YSYEKL, per germline. Trimming took 0 bases from V and 5 from J, leaving 7 bases between them. Written as DNA, the CDR3 is TGCGCCAGCAGCCAAGAGAGACGGACCGGGGAGCTGTTTTTT. This sequence encodes CASSQERRTGELFF.

This chain joins TRBV28 and TRBJ1-2; 10 bases align to TRBD1. The CDR3 has 16 residues. Losses at the gene ends were 7 bases for V and 8 bases for J; bases not matched to a gene: 16. Germline assignment: CDR1 MDHEN and CDR2 SYDVKM. The CDR3 DNA is TGTGCCAGCAATAACCTCCGGACAGGGGGGCTCCGGGGCTACACCTTC. This translates into CASNNLRTGGLRGYTF.

V usage is TRBV6-5 and J usage is TRBJ2-7; 8 bases map to TRBD1. The CDR3 runs 14 residues. The J segment lost 1 base and the V segment lost 6 bases, leaving 5 bases of the junction unmatched. The germline V gene encodes CDR1 MNHEY and CDR2 SVGAGI. CDR3 residues: CASSQQGGSYEQYF. CDR3 nucleotides: TGTGCCAGCAGCCAACAGGGGGGATCCTACGAGCAGTACTTC.

The chain employs TRBV21-1 and TRBJ2-7; the DNA was not used to check the table's D call, TRBD1. TRBV21-1 is a pseudogene locus. CDR3 size: 15 residues. CDR3 region: CASSKLDSFSYEQYF. The CDR3 DNA follows: TGTGCCAGCAGCAAACTGGACAGTTTCTCCTACGAGCAGTACTTC.

The chain uses TRBV11-2 and TRBJ2-5; D may be TRBD1 or TRBD2 (6 bases each). Germline V gives CDR1 SGHAT, CDR2 FQNNGV. The ends were cut back, 4 bases at V and 13 bases at J, with 37 bases in the middle. CDR3 length equals 19 residues. The CDR3 spells CASSYRGDSYEQYSPSGYF. CDR3 bases: TGTGCCAGCAGCTATAGGGGGGACTCATACGAGCAGTACTCCCCTTCGGGGTACTTC.

This clone showed up just once. The genes are TRBV19 and TRBJ2-7; D call uncertain. Between the trimmed V and J ends, which lost 1 base and 0 bases, there was a span of 7 bases. CDR1 and CDR2 from the germline V gene are LNHDA and SQIVND (reference sequence). The CDR3 loop spans 14 amino acids. The CDR3 loop is CASSIAPGSYEQYF. As DNA, the CDR3 is TGTGCCAGTAGTATAGCTCCTGGCTCCTACGAGCAGTACTTC.

The J gene is TRBJ1-1, the V gene TRBV7-8; the D is unclear. Germline assignment: CDR1 SGHVS and CDR2 FQNEAQ. The V and J ends lost 1 base and 1 base respectively, with 10 bases between them. This CDR3 comprises 15 residues. The CDR3, as DNA: TGTGCCAGCAGCTTAGGGCCAGGAGAGAACACTGAAGCTTTCTTT. Its translation: CASSLGPGENTEAFF.

This sequence joins TRBV28 and TRBJ1-5, with a weak D call TRBD1 (6 bases). V dropped 6 bases and J dropped 0 bases, with 12 bases sitting between them. CDR3 length: 15 amino acids. Looked up from germline, CDR1 is MDHEN and CDR2 is SYDVKM. The CDR3 loop reads CASRLRDNSNQPQHF. DNA for the CDR3: TGTGCCAGCAGACTCCGGGACAATAGCAATCAGCCCCAGCATTTT. Supplemented by reference TRBV28 and TRBJ1-5, the full variable domain reads DVKVTQSSRYLVKRTGEKVFLECVQDMDHENMFWYRQDPGLGLRLIYFSYDVKMKEKGDIPEGYSVSREKKERFSLILESASTNQTSMYLCASRLRDNSNQPQHFGDGTRLSIL.

This chain joins TRBV10-3 and TRBJ1-5; D call uncertain. This CDR3 is built from 13 residues. Germline CDR1 is ENHRY and CDR2 is SYGVKD. With 0 bases removed from V and 4 bases from J, the gap between germline ends came to 4 bases. CDR3: CAISESGNQPQHF. The CDR3 bases are TGTGCCATCAGTGAGTCTGGGAATCAGCCCCAGCATTTT.

The chain has TRBV6-1 and TRBJ1-3; D perhaps matches TRBD1 (5 bases). The CDR3 loop spans 18 amino acids. Trimming took off 0 bases at V and 2 bases at J, with 17 bases between the two ends. Looked up from germline, CDR1 is MNHNS and CDR2 is SASEGT. DNA for the CDR3: TGTGCCAGCAGTGAAGCAGATCCCTGGGGACTTACTGGAAACACCATATATTTT. Residues: CASSEADPWGLTGNTIYF.

The V and J genes are TRBV6-4 and TRBJ1-2; D may be TRBD1 (5 bases). V was cut by 3 bases and J by 5 bases, with 16 bases left in between. The V gene's germline CDR1 is MRHNA and CDR2 SNTAGT. The CDR3 has 15 amino acids. This CDR3 is CASSDLGTGYYGYTF. The CDR3 nucleotides are TGTGCCAGCAGTGATCTTGGGACGGGATATTATGGCTACACCTTC.

This chain's CDR3 is CASSYFRGATQYF. In DNA form, the CDR3 reads TGTGCCAGCAGTTACTTTCGGGGCGCGACCCAGTACTTC. This chain links TRBV6-6 with TRBJ2-5; D is perhaps TRBD1 or TRBD2 (5 bases each). CDR1 is MNHNY and CDR2 is SVGAGI in the germline V gene (reference sequence). Between the trimmed V and J ends, which lost 1 base and 7 bases, there was a span of 10 bases. The CDR3 covers 13 residues.

J is TRBJ2-7 and V is TRBV6-1, with D unclear. The length of the CDR3 is 12 residues. Germline V gene sequence: CDR1 MNHNS, CDR2 SASEGT. V lost 8 bases to trimming and J lost 1 base, with 9 bases between them. CDR3 coding DNA: TGTGCCAGCTTAACAGAGTCCTACGAGCAGTACTTC. Translation: CASLTESYEQYF.

As for this clone: Other nucleotide sequences in the sample specify the same CDR3. V is TRBV4-1 and J is TRBJ2-7; TRBD1 aligns across 11 bases. The CDR3 covers 13 residues. The V gene's germline CDR1 is MGHRA and CDR2 YSYEKL. J lost 4 bases, V lost 6 bases, and 2 bases had no gene match. CDR3 DNA: TGCGCCAGCAGTGGGACAGGGGGATACGAGCAGTACTTC. Protein product: CASSGTGGYEQYF.

The CDR3 DNA follows: TGTGCCAGCAGCTCGAGGGCGGACGGTGAAGCTTTCTTT. Amino acid sequence: CASSSRADGEAFF. This chain links TRBV11-3 with TRBJ1-1; no reliable D call. Between the trimmed V and J ends, which lost 4 bases and 7 bases, there was a span of 13 bases. CDR3 length: 13 amino acids. Germline loops: CDR1 SGHNT, CDR2 YENEEA.

The chain has TRBV28 and TRBJ2-3; the D is unclear. The germline V and J ends were trimmed by 5 bases and 5 bases, with 8 bases remaining between them. From germline, CDR1 is MDHEN and CDR2 SYDVKM. The CDR3 is 12 amino acids. This CDR3 is CASSPRLDTQYF. Here the CDR3 DNA reads TGTGCCAGCAGTCCGCGATTAGATACGCAGTATTTT.

The chain uses TRBV7-2 and TRBJ2-1; 8 bases align to TRBD2. This CDR3 contains 15 residues. Germline CDR1 reads SGHTA; CDR2 reads FQGNSA. Trimming cost V 5 bases and J 2 bases; bases outside gene matches: 5. The CDR3 region has the DNA TGTGCCAGCAGCGCGCTAGCGGGCGCCTACAATGAGCAGTTCTTC. Translated, it gives CASSALAGAYNEQFF.

Regarding this clone: At one end, the junction sequence differs from germline, possibly due to a read error. At the DNA level, this CDR3 is encoded by other sequences in the same sample as well. The rearrangement links TRBV19 to TRBJ2-7, with TRBD2 identical over 8 bases. Germline CDR1 LNHDA, CDR2 SQIVND (reference sequence). This CDR3 is built from 15 residues. CDR3 sequence (DNA): TGTGCTAGTAGCCCCCTGGGGCGGGAGGACGACGAGCAGTACTTC. This sequence encodes CASSPLGREDDEQYF.

The V and J genes are TRBV27 and TRBJ1-5, with D possibly TRBD1 on 6 matching bases. Germline V gene lookup returns CDR1 MNHEY and CDR2 SMNVEV (reference sequence). V lost 6 bases and J 2 bases, leaving 14 bases between the germline ends. The CDR3 is made up of 15 amino acids. CDR3 in DNA: TGTGCCAGCAGCACAGGGCCCGAGGGCAATCAGCCCCAGCATTTT. Translating gives CASSTGPEGNQPQHF.

This rearrangement joins TRBV4-1 to TRBJ1-2, with D perhaps matching TRBD1 (6 bases). CDR3 length: 13 amino acids. V was cut by 1 base and J by 4 bases, with 7 bases left in between. Germline V gives CDR1 MGHRA, CDR2 YSYEKL. Written as DNA, the CDR3 is TGCGCCAGCAGCCAAGGGACAGCCTATGGCTACACCTTC. Protein product: CASSQGTAYGYTF.

This rearrangement joins TRBV6-5 to TRBJ2-7, with 7 positions matching TRBD1. Germline V CDR1 and CDR2: MNHEY, SVGAGI. The CDR3 spans 13 residues. The trim removed 2 bases at V and 4 bases at J, leaving 2 bases unmatched. This CDR3 is CASSYGTDYEQYF. The CDR3 DNA is TGTGCCAGCAGTTACGGGACAGATTACGAGCAGTACTTC.

The rearrangement links TRBV4-1 to TRBJ2-5; D unresolved. The CDR3 is 12 residues long. Germline V CDR1 and CDR2: MGHRA, YSYEKL. Trimming cost V 0 bases and J 3 bases, with 2 bases left between them. CDR3 DNA: TGCGCCAGCAGCCAAGATGAAGAGACCCAGTACTTC. It translates to CASSQDEETQYF.

The chain recombines TRBV5-1 with TRBJ2-5; D not certain. CDR1 is SGHRS, CDR2 YFSETQ, per germline. The CDR3 totals 15 residues. Trimming pared 6 bases from V and 5 bases from J, leaving 20 bases between. The CDR3 nucleotides read TGCGCCAGCACCCGTTGGATAAACTTGGGGGAGACCCAGTACTTC. Its translation: CASTRWINLGETQYF.

CDR3 in DNA: TGTGCCAGCAGCCAAGACCCGACAGGGGGCTTGTTGACTGAAGCTTTCTTT. This gives the protein CASSQDPTGGLLTEAFF. The chain couples TRBV14 to TRBJ1-1; 10 bases map to TRBD1. Looked up from germline, CDR1 is SGHDN and CDR2 is FVKESK. The trim removed 0 bases at V and 5 bases at J, leaving 9 bases unmatched. This CDR3 spans 17 amino acids.

The rearrangement uses TRBV27 and TRBJ2-1; TRBD1 matches 7 bases. V lost 7 bases, J lost 7 bases, and 19 bases stayed unmatched. The CDR3 totals 17 residues. Germline CDR1 is MNHEY and CDR2 is SMNVEV (reference sequence). The CDR3 loop reads CASMPATTGLKWNEQFF. The DNA of the CDR3 is TGTGCCAGCATGCCCGCGACGACAGGGCTGAAATGGAATGAGCAGTTCTTC.